A selection of T cell receptor beta chains follows, all from one sample in a study of shared clonotypes between healthy human individuals. Only in-frame clones appear in the TCRdb table, and some are missing; sequencing was by immunoSEQ multiplex PCR. The sample carries over 800,000 clones, around 92% recorded once. Sequencing input: naive CD8+ T cells sorted from blood. These receptor sequences come from a man in his thirties or forties in good health. CDR3s include the opening cysteine and the closing phenylalanine or tryptophan. Each record gives: D gene, clone size, CDR3 length, J gene, V gene, CDR3 DNA, CDR3 protein. The D gene is left open where the match is weak. Clone size, where shown, is once, few, many, or a class for clones that have expanded.

>.|once|13|TRBJ2-7|TRBV6-1
TGTGCCAGCAGTGAAACAGGATACTACGAGCAGTACTTC
CASSETGYYEQYF
>.|.|14|TRBJ1-5|TRBV28
TGTGCCAGCAGTTTTGAGCACAGCAATCAGCCCCAGCATTTT
CASSFEHSNQPQHF
>TRBD1|once|15|TRBJ2-7|TRBV7-9
TGTGCCAGCAGCCCGAGGACAGGGGCGGCCTACGAGCAGTACTTC
CASSPRTGAAYEQYF
>TRBD2|.|15|TRBJ2-3|TRBV7-3
TGTGCCAGCAGCTTAAGTCTAGCGGTAACAGATACGCAGTATTTT
CASSLSLAVTDTQYF
>.|once|14|TRBJ2-7|TRBV23-1
TGCGCCAGCAGTCAATCGGGGGCTGGCTACGAGCAGTACTTC
CASSQSGAGYEQYF
>.|.|14|TRBJ2-1|TRBV5-1
TGCGCCAGCAGCTTGGGTGAGGGGTACAATGAGCAGTTCTTC
CASSLGEGYNEQFF
>.|once|14|TRBJ2-7|TRBV4-1
TGCGCCAGCAGCCTGGTGGGCTCCTCCTACGAGCAGTACTTC
CASSLVGSSYEQYF
>.|.|16|TRBJ2-2|TRBV7-2
TGTGCCAGCAGCGCCGCGGGCGGGACATACACCGGGGAGCTGTTTTTT
CASSAAGGTYTGELFF
>.|.|13|TRBJ2-1|TRBV6-5
TGTGCCAGCAGTGTTAAAGCCCGGAATGAGCAGTTCTTC
CASSVKARNEQFF
>TRBD2|.|20|TRBJ2-3|TRBV28
TGTGCCAGCGCCGCTTTAGGGGTTTTATCTAGCGGGGGGTTCACAGATACGCAGTATTTT
CASAALGVLSSGGFTDTQYF
>TRBD1|.|15|TRBJ1-4|TRBV28
TGTGCCAGCAGTATGGCGACAGGGGGTGATGAAAAACTGTTTTTT
CASSMATGGDEKLFF
>.|.|16|TRBJ2-6|TRBV5-7
TGTGCCAGCAGAAAGTGCGTACAAAGTCGGGCCAACGTCCTGACTTTC
CASRKCVQSRANVLTF
>TRBD1|.|13|TRBJ2-5|TRBV5-1
TGCGCCAGCAGCGAAGGGACAGAAGAGACCCAGTACTTC
CASSEGTEETQYF
>.|.|14|TRBJ1-4|TRBV7-9
TGTGCCAGCAGTTCCCCACTAGGCGGTGAAAAACTGTTTTTT
CASSSPLGGEKLFF
>TRBD2|.|15|TRBJ2-3|TRBV29-1
TGCAGCGTTGAAATCTGGCGGGAGTATGTAGATACGCAGTATTTT
CSVEIWREYVDTQYF
>TRBD2|.|18|TRBJ2-1|TRBV11-2
TGTGCCAGCAGCTTAGGGGTAACAGGAGGGCTAGCGGACAATGAGCAGTTCTTC
CASSLGVTGGLADNEQFF
>.|.|14|TRBJ2-1|TRBV6-5
TGTGCCAGCAGTTACGCTAGCTGGTACAATGAGCAGTTCTTC
CASSYASWYNEQFF
>TRBD1|.|17|TRBJ2-1|TRBV29-1
TGCAGCGTGGTTCCTGTTAGGGACAGGGTCTTTCTGAATGAGCAGTTCTTC
CSVVPVRDRVFLNEQFF
>TRBD1|.|15|TRBJ2-7|TRBV28
TGTGCCAGCAGTTTCCTCGGGACAGGAGGCTACGAGCAGTACTTC
CASSFLGTGGYEQYF
>TRBD1|.|14|TRBJ2-1|TRBV27
TGTGCCAGCAGTGCCGGGACAGGGAACAATGAGCAGTTCTTC
CASSAGTGNNEQFF
>.|.|13|TRBJ1-2|TRBV2
TGTGCCTCGGGGGGTCGGCTGAACTATGGCTACACCTTC
CASGGRLNYGYTF
>TRBD1|once|16|TRBJ1-2|TRBV9
TGTGCCAGCAGCGGAACCGGGACAGGGGGCCCCTATGGCTACACCTTC
CASSGTGTGGPYGYTF
>.|.|14|TRBJ2-4|TRBV11-2
TGTGCCAGCACTGGAGCGGACCGCCAGGACATTCAGTACTTC
CASTGADRQDIQYF
>TRBD2|once|16|TRBJ2-2|TRBV2
TGTGCCAGCAGTGAGTCAACCCGGGGGGGCACCGGGGAGCTGTTTTTT
CASSESTRGGTGELFF
>TRBD2|.|18|TRBJ2-1|TRBV27
TGTGCCAGCACCATCGGGACTAGCGGGAAGGGCTCCTACAATGAGCAGTTCTTC
CASTIGTSGKGSYNEQFF
>.|.|14|TRBJ1-5|TRBV28
TGTGCCAGCAGTTTAGGGGGCAACAATCAGCCCCAGCATTTT
CASSLGGNNQPQHF
>.|.|18|TRBJ2-7|TRBV4-2
TGTGCCAGCAGTCAAGTCTTAGGCGGAACGGTAAGCACCTACGAGCAGTACTTC
CASSQVLGGTVSTYEQYF
>TRBD1|.|14|TRBJ1-1|TRBV4-3
TGCGCCAGCAGCCCCCTCGGACAGGGCACTGAAGCTTTCTTT
CASSPLGQGTEAFF
>TRBD2|.|14|TRBJ2-1|TRBV10-3
TGTGCCCTATCGACTAGCGGCCGGTTGGATGAGCAGTTCTTC
CALSTSGRLDEQFF
>TRBD2|.|20|TRBJ2-7|TRBV13
TGTGCCAGCAGCAATAGTGACGGAGTGGGACTAGCGGAACTCTCCTACGAGCAGTACTTC
CASSNSDGVGLAELSYEQYF
>TRBD2|few|15|TRBJ2-2|TRBV10-2
TGCGCCAGCAGTTACGGCGGGGGACGGACCGGGGAGCTGTTTTTT
CASSYGGGRTGELFF
>TRBD2|.|17|TRBJ2-1|TRBV4-3
TGCGCCAGCAGCCTTACCCAGGGACTAGCGGGCTACAATGAGCAGTTCTTC
CASSLTQGLAGYNEQFF
>.|once|15|TRBJ2-7|TRBV27
TGTGCCAGCAGTCTTTCCTCCCCGGGGATCCACGAGCAGTACTTC
CASSLSSPGIHEQYF
>TRBD1|.|12|TRBJ2-7|TRBV29-1
TGCAGCGTCGGGACAGACTCCTACGAGCAGTACTTC
CSVGTDSYEQYF
>TRBD1|few|14|TRBJ1-5|TRBV2
TGTGCCAGCAGTGGACAGGGTGCGGATCAGCCCCAGCATTTT
CASSGQGADQPQHF
>.|.|17|TRBJ2-3|TRBV11-2
TGTGCCAGCAGCTTTCCAAGGGACTCTTCCTCGACAGATACGCAGTATTTT
CASSFPRDSSSTDTQYF
>.|.|16|TRBJ1-1|TRBV4-3
TGCGCCAGCAGCCAAGAACCCGGCGGGAGGAACACTGAAGCTTTCTTT
CASSQEPGGRNTEAFF
>.|.|16|TRBJ2-2|TRBV7-2
TGTGCCAGCAGCCCGCGTGGGGAGGCTTTTCCCGGGGAGCTGTTTTTT
CASSPRGEAFPGELFF
>.|.|15|TRBJ2-1|TRBV9
TGTGCCAGCAGCGTAGAGGCTAGCCTCTACAATGAGCAGTTCTTC
CASSVEASLYNEQFF
>.|.|13|TRBJ2-7|TRBV27
TGTGCCAGCAGTTTGCGGCAGAACTACGAGCAGTACTTC
CASSLRQNYEQYF
>.|.|15|TRBJ2-1|TRBV14
TGTGCCAGCAGCCATCGAGTAAGCTCCTACAATGAGCAGTTCTTC
CASSHRVSSYNEQFF
>.|.|16|TRBJ2-2|TRBV30
TGTGCCTGGACCGATATCGTGGAGCCTCTTTTGGGGGAGCTGTTTTTT
CAWTDIVEPLLGELFF
>.|.|16|TRBJ2-7|TRBV4-3
TGCGCCAGCAGCCATCCAAGTGCAGGTGATCCCTACGAGCAGTACTTC
CASSHPSAGDPYEQYF
>.|.|14|TRBJ2-5|TRBV9
TGTGCCAGCAGCGTAGATCGCCTCGAAGAGACCCAGTACTTC
CASSVDRLEETQYF
>.|.|13|TRBJ1-5|TRBV5-6
TGTGCCAGCAGCTTGGGGACAGCGCAGCCCCAGCATTTT
CASSLGTAQPQHF
>.|.|13|TRBJ1-2|TRBV9
TGTGCCAGCACCCCGACAGGAAACTATGGCTACACCTTC
CASTPTGNYGYTF
>.|.|13|TRBJ2-1|TRBV28
TGTGCCAGCAGTTTAATCGGGTACCATGAGCAGTTCTTC
CASSLIGYHEQFF
>TRBD2|.|14|TRBJ2-5|TRBV5-1
TGCGCCAGCACTAATAGCGGGACTCAAGAGACCCAGTACTTC
CASTNSGTQETQYF
>TRBD2|.|15|TRBJ2-7|TRBV5-6
TGTGCCAGCAGCTTGGAGGGACTAGTAGCCTACGAGCAGTACTTC
CASSLEGLVAYEQYF
>TRBD1|.|14|TRBJ1-1|TRBV4-2
TGTGCCAGCAGCCCGACAGGGGCGAACACTGAAGCTTTCTTT
CASSPTGANTEAFF
>.|.|14|TRBJ2-7|TRBV18
TGTGCCAGCTCACCAAAACAGGGTGGTTACGAGCAGTACTTC
CASSPKQGGYEQYF
>.|once|13|TRBJ2-7|TRBV5-5
TGTGCCAGCACGGCCTTGAGCTCCTACGAGCAGTACTTC
CASTALSSYEQYF
>.|.|14|TRBJ2-7|TRBV11-2
TGTGCCAGCAGCTTAGGGTGGGGTGAGGGCGAGCAGTACTTC
CASSLGWGEGEQYF